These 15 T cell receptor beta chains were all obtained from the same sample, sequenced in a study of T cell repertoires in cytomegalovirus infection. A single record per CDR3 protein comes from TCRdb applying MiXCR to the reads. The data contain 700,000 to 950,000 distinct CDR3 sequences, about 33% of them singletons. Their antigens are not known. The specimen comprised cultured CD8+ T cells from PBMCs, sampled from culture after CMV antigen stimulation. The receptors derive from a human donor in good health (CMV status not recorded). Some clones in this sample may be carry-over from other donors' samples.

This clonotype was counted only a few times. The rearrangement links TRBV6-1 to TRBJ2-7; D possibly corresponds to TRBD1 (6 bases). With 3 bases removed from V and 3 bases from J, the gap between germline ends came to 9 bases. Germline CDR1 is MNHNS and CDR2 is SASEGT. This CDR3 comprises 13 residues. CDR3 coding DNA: TGTGCCAGCAGTGACGGGACAAACTACGAGCAGTACTTC. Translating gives CASSDGTNYEQYF.

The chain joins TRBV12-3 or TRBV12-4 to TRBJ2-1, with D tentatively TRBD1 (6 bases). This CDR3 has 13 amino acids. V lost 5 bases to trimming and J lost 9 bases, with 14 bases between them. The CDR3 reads CASSGQGQGEQFF. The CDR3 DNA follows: TGTGCCAGCAGTGGTCAGGGGCAGGGTGAGCAGTTCTTC.

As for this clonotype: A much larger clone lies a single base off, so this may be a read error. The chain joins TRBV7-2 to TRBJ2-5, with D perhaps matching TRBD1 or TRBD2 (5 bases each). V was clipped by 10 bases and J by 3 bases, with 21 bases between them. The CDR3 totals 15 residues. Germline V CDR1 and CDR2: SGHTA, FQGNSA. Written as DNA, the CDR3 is TGTGCCAACACCCTTGTTGGGACGGGGAAAGAGACCCAGTACTTC. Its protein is CANTLVGTGKETQYF.

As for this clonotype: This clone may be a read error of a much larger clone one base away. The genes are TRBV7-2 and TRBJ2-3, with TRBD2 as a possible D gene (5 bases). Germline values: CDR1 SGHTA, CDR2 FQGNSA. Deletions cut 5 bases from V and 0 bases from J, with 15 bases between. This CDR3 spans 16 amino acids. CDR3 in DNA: TGTGCCAGCAGCCCCGTGGACTTCCCGAGCACAGATACGCAGTATTTT. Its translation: CASSPVDFPSTDTQYF.

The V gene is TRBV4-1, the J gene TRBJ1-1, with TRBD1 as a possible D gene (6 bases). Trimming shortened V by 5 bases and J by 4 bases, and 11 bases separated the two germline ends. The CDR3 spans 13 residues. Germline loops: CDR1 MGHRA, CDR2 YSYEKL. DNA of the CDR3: TGCGCCAGCAGCTCCGGGACAATCACTGAAGCTTTCTTT. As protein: CASSSGTITEAFF.

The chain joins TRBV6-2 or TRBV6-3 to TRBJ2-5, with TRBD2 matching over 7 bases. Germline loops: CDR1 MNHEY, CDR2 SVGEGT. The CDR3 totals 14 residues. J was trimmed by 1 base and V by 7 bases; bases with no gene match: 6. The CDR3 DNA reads TGTGCCAGCAAGTTTCTAGCGGTCCAAGAGACCCAGTACTTC. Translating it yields CASKFLAVQETQYF.

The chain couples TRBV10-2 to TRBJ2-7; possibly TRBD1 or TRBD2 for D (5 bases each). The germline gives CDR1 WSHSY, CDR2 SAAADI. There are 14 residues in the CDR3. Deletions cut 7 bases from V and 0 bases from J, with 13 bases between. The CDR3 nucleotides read TGCGCCAGCAATTTACGGGGCACCTCCTACGAGCAGTACTTC. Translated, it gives CASNLRGTSYEQYF.

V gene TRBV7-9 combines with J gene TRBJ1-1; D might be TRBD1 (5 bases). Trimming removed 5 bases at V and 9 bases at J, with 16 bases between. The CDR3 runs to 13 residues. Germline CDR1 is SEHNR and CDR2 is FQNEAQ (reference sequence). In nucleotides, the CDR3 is TGTGCCAGCAGCCCGAAAGGGGCGACTCAAGCTTTCTTT. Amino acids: CASSPKGATQAFF. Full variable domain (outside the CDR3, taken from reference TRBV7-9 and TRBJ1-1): DTGVSQNPRHKITKRGQNVTFRCDPISEHNRLYWYRQTLGQGPEFLTYFQNEAQLEKSRLLSDRFSAERPKGSFSTLEIQRTEQGDSAMYLCASSPKGATQAFFGQGTRLTVV.

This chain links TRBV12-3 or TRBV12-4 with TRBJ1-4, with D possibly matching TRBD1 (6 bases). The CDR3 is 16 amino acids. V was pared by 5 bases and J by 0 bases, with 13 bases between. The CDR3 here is CASSPTRGPTNEKLFF. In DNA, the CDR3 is TGTGCCAGCAGTCCCACCCGGGGGCCAACTAATGAAAAACTGTTTTTT.

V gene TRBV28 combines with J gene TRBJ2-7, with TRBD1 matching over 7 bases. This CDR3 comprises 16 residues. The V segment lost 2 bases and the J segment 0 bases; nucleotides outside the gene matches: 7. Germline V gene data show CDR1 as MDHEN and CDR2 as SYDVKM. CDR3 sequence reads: CASSLGTEPFSYEQYV. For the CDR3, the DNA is TGTGCCAGCAGTTTAGGGACAGAGCCCTTCTCCTACGAGCAGTACGTC.

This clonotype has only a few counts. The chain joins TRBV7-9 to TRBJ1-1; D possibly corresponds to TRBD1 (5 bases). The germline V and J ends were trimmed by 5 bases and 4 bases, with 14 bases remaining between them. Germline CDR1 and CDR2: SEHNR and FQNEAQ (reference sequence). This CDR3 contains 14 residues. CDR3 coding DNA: TGTGCCAGCAGCCGACCGGGGGAGAGCACTGAAGCTTTCTTT. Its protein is CASSRPGESTEAFF.

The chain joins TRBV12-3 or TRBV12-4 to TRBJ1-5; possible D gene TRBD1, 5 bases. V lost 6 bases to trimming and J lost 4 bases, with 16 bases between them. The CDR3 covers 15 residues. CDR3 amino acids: CASSLDRGENQPQHF. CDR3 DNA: TGTGCCAGCAGCCTCGACCGGGGGGAAAATCAGCCCCAGCATTTT.

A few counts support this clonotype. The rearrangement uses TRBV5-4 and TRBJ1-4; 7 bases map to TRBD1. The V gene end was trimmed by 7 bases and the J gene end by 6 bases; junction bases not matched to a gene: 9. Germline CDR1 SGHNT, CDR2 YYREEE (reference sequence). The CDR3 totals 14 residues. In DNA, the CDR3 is TGTGCCAGCTTTTCCAGGGGGGGTCATGAAAAACTGTTTTTT. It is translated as CASFSRGGHEKLFF. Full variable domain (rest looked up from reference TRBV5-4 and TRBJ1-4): ETGVTQSPTHLIKTRGQQVTLRCSSQSGHNTVSWYQQALGQGPQFIFQYYREEENGRGNFPPRFSGLQFPNYSSELNVNALELDDSALYLCASFSRGGHEKLFFGSGTQLSVL.

This CDR3 reads CSARRLGKRETQYF. The CDR3 DNA is TGCAGTGCTAGGCGACTTGGGAAGAGGGAGACCCAGTACTTC. V and J are TRBV20-1 and TRBJ2-5; D unclear. From germline, CDR1 is DFQATT and CDR2 SNEGSKA (reference sequence). The CDR3 extends over 14 amino acids. The ends were cut back, 3 bases at V and 5 bases at J, with 16 bases in the middle.

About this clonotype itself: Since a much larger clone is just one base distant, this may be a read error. The CDR3 nucleotides read TGTGTCAGCAGCCGTAGAGGGAGCCCGAACACTGAAGCTTTCTTT. It translates to CVSSRRGSPNTEAFF. This sequence joins TRBV7-2 and TRBJ1-1, with D unresolved. CDR3 size: 15 residues. Germline CDR1 and CDR2: SGHTA and FQGNSA. Based on the CDR3 plus reference TRBV7-2 and TRBJ1-1, the full variable domain is GAGVSQSPSNKVTEKGKDVELRCDPISGHTALYWYRQSLGQGLEFLIYFQGNSAPDKSGLPSDRFSAERTGGSVSTLTIQRTQQEDSAVYLCVSSRRGSPNTEAFFGQGTRLTVV.